The 2 T cell receptor beta chains below were found in one sample sequenced in a study of T cells in women clearing cervical HPV infection. Only in-frame clones appear in the TCRdb table, and some are missing; sequencing was by immunoSEQ multiplex PCR. Its listing shows fewer than 35,000 clones. The specimen was blood buffy coat. Receptor source: a woman aged 18-69 years with a cervical HPV16 infection that either progressed to CIN3+ or cleared (not recorded which).

As to this clone: Read sequence stops 3 residues before the CDR3 end, and the germline J gene provides the missing end. This chain connects TRBV7-3 to TRBJ2-1; D might be TRBD1 (5 bases). V lost 2 bases and J 8 bases, leaving 13 bases between the germline ends. This CDR3 contains 14 residues. In germline, CDR1 is SGHTA, CDR2 FQGTGA. The part of the CDR3 DNA that was read is TGTGCCAGCAGCTTAGATGGTGGGGCGGATGAG. Encoded protein: CASSLDGGADE. The complete CDR3 protein is CASSLDGGADEQFF.

Concerning this clone itself: Read data end 3 residues before the CDR3 end; the end is taken from the germline J gene. J is TRBJ1-5 and V is TRBV20-1; TRBD1 is a possible D gene (5 bases). The CDR3 covers 14 residues. The germline V gene has CDR1 DFQATT and CDR2 SNEGSKA (reference sequence). Deletions cut 5 bases from V and 2 bases from J, with 13 bases between. CDR3 DNA, as far as it was read: TGCAGTGCTGGGACTCCAGAGGGCAATCAGCCC. Translated, it gives CSAGTPEGNQP. The full CDR3 protein is CSAGTPEGNQPQHF.